The 5 T cell receptor beta chains given below trace back to one sample, sequenced in a study of blood T cell repertoires in COVID-19. Assay used: immunoSEQ multiplex PCR; TCRdb lists only in-frame clones, some missing. Here the sample spans about 140,000 clones, less than 85% being singletons. The specimen sequenced was PBMCs or T cells enriched from blood (not recorded which). These receptors originate from a woman aged 18-30 years who had been exposed to COVID-19.

V is TRBV27 and J is TRBJ2-3; 7 bases agree with TRBD1. Trimming removed 7 bases from V and 4 bases from J; junction bases left unmatched: 11. Germline V gene lookup returns CDR1 MNHEY and CDR2 SMNVEV (reference sequence). CDR3 length equals 15 residues. CDR3 in amino acids: CASKVPGGFADTQYF. The DNA for the CDR3 is TGTGCCAGCAAAGTTCCAGGGGGATTTGCAGATACGCAGTATTTT.

The chain is built from TRBV6-2 or TRBV6-3 and TRBJ1-5, with D unclear. CDR1 and CDR2 (germline): MNHEY, SVGEGT. Between the trimmed V and J ends, which lost 2 bases and 1 base, there was a span of 9 bases. The CDR3 length is 15 residues. The CDR3, as DNA: TGTGCCAGCAGTTACGGCCGATTGAGCAATCAGCCCCAGCATTTT. Translating it yields CASSYGRLSNQPQHF.

This chain joins TRBV12-3 or TRBV12-4 and TRBJ2-4; no firm D call. V was shortened by 1 base and J by 2 bases, with 3 bases between the two germline ends. The CDR3 runs to 13 residues. The DNA for the CDR3 is TGTGCCAGCAGTTTAGTAACCAAAAACATTCAGTACTTC. Translated, it gives CASSLVTKNIQYF.

The genes are TRBV11-1 and TRBJ2-7; TRBD1 matches 12 bases. Looked up from germline, CDR1 is SGHAT and CDR2 is FQDESV (reference sequence). CDR3 size: 16 residues. J was trimmed by 7 bases and V by 3 bases; bases with no gene match: 10. The CDR3 spells CASSLLDGTGGEEQYF. The CDR3 DNA sequence: TGTGCCAGCAGCTTGTTGGACGGGACAGGGGGCGAGGAGCAGTACTTC.

The chain recombines TRBV14 with TRBJ2-3; possible D gene TRBD2, 7 bases. The CDR3 consists of 17 residues. The V gene lost 4 bases and the J gene lost 2 bases, with 19 bases spanning the gap. Germline-derived CDR1 and CDR2 are SGHDN and FVKESK. CDR3 bases: TGTGCCAGCAGCCGGGGGGGGCTCCGCCTCGACACAGATACGCAGTATTTT. This gives the protein CASSRGGLRLDTDTQYF.